This T cell receptor beta chain was identified in a study of T cell responses to AZD1222 COVID-19 vaccine. Notes on the study in general: With two AZD1222 doses given, Spike-specific TCR breadth and depth both rose. Across spike, vaccine-associated CD4 TCRs were found, dominant at 160-218 and 743-854. Clonal diversity was possibly underestimated; the donors were predominantly white British and more often female. Only a handful of people who got AZD1222 tested seropositive at baseline.

As to this clone: Its antigen is unknown.

TCRdb keeps only in-frame clones here, not all; method: immunoSEQ multiplex PCR. This repertoire shows approximately 130,000 clones, 90% found once; its top ten account for 1.5% to 2%. The sequencing here drew on peripheral blood, taken on day 0 of AZD1222 vaccination. The source of this sequence is an adult in good health.

This chain's CDR3 is CSVGTPPGNEKLFF. CDR3 DNA sequence: TGCAGCGTTGGGACTCCGCCCGGGAATGAAAAACTGTTTTTT. This chain uses TRBV29-1 with TRBJ1-4; D is ambiguous. Germline assignment: CDR1 SQVTM and CDR2 ANQGSEA. Trimming stripped 4 bases from V and 5 bases from J, with 14 bases between. The length of the CDR3 is 14 residues.